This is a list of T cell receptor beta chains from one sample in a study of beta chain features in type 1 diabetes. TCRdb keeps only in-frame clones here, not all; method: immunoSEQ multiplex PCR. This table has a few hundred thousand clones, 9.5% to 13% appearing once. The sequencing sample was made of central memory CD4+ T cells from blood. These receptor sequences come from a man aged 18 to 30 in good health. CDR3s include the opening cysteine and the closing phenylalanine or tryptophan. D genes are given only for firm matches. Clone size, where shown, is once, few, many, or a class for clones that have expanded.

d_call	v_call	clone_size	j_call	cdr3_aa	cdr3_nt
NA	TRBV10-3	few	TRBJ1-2	CAISDSEEDGYTF	TGTGCCATCAGTGATTCGGAGGAAGATGGCTACACCTTC
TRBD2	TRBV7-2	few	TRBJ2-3	CASSYKASSGASTDTQYF	TGTGCCAGCAGCTATAAGGCATCTAGCGGGGCTAGCACAGATACGCAGTATTTT
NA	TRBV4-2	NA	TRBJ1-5	CASSHGTTNQPQHF	TGTGCCAGCAGCCACGGGACTACCAATCAGCCCCAGCATTTT
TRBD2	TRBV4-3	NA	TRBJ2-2	CASSPGLRVRELFF	TGCGCCAGCAGCCCGGGACTACGGGTCCGGGAGCTGTTTTTT
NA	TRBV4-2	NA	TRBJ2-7	CASSQVEAVGVEQYF	TGTGCCAGCAGCCAAGTTGAAGCGGTGGGAGTCGAGCAGTACTTC
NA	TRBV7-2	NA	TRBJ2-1	CASSLVWGSYNEQFF	TGTGCCAGCAGCTTAGTTTGGGGCTCCTACAATGAGCAGTTCTTC
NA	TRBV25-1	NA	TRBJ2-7	CASNPGQGRPREQYF	TGTGCCAGCAACCCAGGGCAGGGAAGGCCGAGGGAGCAGTACTTC
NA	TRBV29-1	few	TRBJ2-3	CSVDYGTDTQYF	TGCAGCGTTGATTATGGCACAGATACGCAGTATTTT
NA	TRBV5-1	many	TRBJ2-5	CASSLDGYQETQYF	TGCGCCAGCAGCTTGGACGGGTACCAAGAGACCCAGTACTTC
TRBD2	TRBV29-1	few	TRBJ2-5	CSVEDGLAGARGQETQYF	TGCAGCGTGGAGGACGGACTAGCGGGCGCGCGGGGGCAAGAGACCCAGTACTTC
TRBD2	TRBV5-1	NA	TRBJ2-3	CASSRGLAGVGTDTQYF	TGCGCCAGCAGCCGGGGACTAGCGGGAGTAGGCACAGATACGCAGTATTTT
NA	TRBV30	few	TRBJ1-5	CAWSGSAKAGNQPQHF	TGTGCCTGGAGCGGTTCGGCCAAGGCAGGCAATCAGCCCCAGCATTTT
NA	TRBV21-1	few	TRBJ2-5	CASDRGGTGVGETQYF	TGTGCTTCGGACCGAGGCGGGACAGGGGTCGGGGAGACCCAGTACTTC
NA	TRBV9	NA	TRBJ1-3	CASNTGDGVSGNTIYF	TGTGCCAGCAACACGGGTGATGGGGTCTCTGGAAACACCATATATTTT
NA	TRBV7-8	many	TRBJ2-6	CASSHQRSSGANVLTF	TGTGCCAGCAGCCACCAACGGAGCTCTGGGGCCAACGTCCTGACTTTC
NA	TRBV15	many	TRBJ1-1	CATSRDGGVRTEAFF	TGTGCCACCAGCAGAGATGGGGGAGTGAGGACTGAAGCTTTCTTT
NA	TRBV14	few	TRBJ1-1	CASSPLESMNTEAFF	TGTGCCAGCAGCCCCTTGGAATCCATGAACACTGAAGCTTTCTTT
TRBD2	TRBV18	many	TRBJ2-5	CASSPRTRQETQYF	TGTGCCAGCTCACCACGGACTAGGCAAGAGACCCAGTACTTC
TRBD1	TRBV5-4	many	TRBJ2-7	CASSVDRGNEQYF	TGTGCCAGCAGCGTCGACAGGGGCAACGAGCAGTACTTC
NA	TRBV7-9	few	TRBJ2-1	CASSLPFGIDEQFF	TGTGCCAGCAGCCTTCCATTTGGTATCGATGAGCAGTTCTTC
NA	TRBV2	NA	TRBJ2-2	CASSRFGGANTGELFF	TGTGCCAGCAGTAGGTTCGGGGGCGCGAACACCGGGGAGCTGTTTTTT
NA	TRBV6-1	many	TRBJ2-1	CASGSGISKGQFF	TGTGCCAGCGGCTCCGGGATCTCGAAGGGGCAGTTCTTC
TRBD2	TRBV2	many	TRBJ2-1	CASRTLAGYYNEQFF	TGTGCCAGCAGAACCCTAGCGGGGTACTACAATGAGCAGTTCTTC
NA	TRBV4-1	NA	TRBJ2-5	CASSRLASETQYF	TGCGCCAGCAGCCGCCTAGCGTCAGAGACCCAGTACTTC
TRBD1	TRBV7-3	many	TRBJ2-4	CASSATGGEGIQYF	TGTGCCAGCAGCGCCACAGGGGGCGAGGGCATTCAGTACTTC
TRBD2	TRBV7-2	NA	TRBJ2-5	CASSLGGGRGVETQYF	TGTGCCAGCAGCTTAGGGGGCGGGAGGGGTGTAGAGACCCAGTACTTC